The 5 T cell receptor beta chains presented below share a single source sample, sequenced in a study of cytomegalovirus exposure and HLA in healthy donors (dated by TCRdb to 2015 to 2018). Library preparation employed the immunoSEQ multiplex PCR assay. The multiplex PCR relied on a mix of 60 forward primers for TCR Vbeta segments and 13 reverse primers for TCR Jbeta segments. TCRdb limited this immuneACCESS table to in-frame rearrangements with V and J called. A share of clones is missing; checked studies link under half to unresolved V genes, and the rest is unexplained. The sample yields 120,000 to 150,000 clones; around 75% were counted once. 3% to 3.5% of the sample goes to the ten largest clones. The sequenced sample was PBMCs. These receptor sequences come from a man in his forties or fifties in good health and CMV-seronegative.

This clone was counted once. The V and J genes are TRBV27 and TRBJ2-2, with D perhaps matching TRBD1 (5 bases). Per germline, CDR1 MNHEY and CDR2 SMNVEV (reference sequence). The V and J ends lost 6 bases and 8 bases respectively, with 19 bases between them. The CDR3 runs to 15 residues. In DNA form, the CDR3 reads TGTGCCAGCAGCGACAGCTCCCACGCGCGAGGGGAGCTGTTTTTT. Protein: CASSDSSHARGELFF.

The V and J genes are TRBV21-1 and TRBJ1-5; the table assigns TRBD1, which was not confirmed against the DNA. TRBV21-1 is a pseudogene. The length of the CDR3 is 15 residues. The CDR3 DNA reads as TGTGCCAGCACCATTACAAGACATAGCAATCAGCCCCAGCATTTT. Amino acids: CASTITRHSNQPQHF.

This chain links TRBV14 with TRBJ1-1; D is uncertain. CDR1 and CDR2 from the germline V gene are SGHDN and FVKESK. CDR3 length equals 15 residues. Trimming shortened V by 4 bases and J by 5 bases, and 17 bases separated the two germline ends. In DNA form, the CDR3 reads TGTGCCAGCAGCCTCACCCCGAGGGTCTTGACTGAAGCTTTCTTT. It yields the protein CASSLTPRVLTEAFF.

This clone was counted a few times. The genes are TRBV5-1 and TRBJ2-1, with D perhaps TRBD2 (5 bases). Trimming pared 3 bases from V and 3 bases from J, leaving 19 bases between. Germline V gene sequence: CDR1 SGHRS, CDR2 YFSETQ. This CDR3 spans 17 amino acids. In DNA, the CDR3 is TGCGCCAGCAGCTCCCCCGGGGATTGGGCCCTCTACAATGAGCAGTTCTTC. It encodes CASSSPGDWALYNEQFF.

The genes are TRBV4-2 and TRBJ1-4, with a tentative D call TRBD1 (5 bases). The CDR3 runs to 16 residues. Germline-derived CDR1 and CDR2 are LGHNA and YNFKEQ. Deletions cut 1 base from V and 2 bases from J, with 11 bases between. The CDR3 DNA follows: TGTGCCAGCAGCCAAGCCACAGGTGGTACTAATGAAAAACTGTTTTTT. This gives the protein CASSQATGGTNEKLFF.